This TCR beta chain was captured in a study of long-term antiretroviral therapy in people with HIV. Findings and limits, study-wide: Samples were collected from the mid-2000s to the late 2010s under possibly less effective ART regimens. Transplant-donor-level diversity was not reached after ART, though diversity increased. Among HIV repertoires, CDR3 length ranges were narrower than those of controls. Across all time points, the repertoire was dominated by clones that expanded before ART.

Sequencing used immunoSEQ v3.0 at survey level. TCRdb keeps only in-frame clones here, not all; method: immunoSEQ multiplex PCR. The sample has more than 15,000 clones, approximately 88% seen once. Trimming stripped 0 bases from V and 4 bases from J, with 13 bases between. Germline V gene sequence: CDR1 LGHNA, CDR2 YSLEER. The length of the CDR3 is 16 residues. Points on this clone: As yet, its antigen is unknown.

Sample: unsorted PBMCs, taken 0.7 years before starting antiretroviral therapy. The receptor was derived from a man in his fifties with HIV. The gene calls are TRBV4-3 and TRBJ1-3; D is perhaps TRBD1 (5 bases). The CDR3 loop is CASSQDAGIAGNTIYF. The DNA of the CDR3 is TGCGCCAGCAGCCAAGATGCAGGGATAGCCGGAAACACCATATATTTT.